Sequencing of this T cell receptor (beta chain) was carried out in a study of blood T cell repertoires in COVID-19. Background on the study: Sites across the United States, Italy and Spain contributed samples from acute and convalescent COVID-19. T cells, B-cell-depleted T cells, or PBMCs supplied cDNA or gDNA.

In the original workflow: How many nucleated cells were present was estimated from reference gene primer amplification. Some clones are missing from TCRdb's copy, which holds only in-frame ones; the method was immunoSEQ multiplex PCR. That table supplies the V and J calls and clone size; D and trimming were determined from the DNA. The sample consists of more than 200,000 clones, over 75% of them appearing once. Trimming removed 3 bases at V and 9 bases at J, with 15 bases between. Per germline, CDR1 LNHDA and CDR2 SQIVND (reference sequence). The CDR3 loop spans 14 amino acids. The sample comprised peripheral blood. This TCR came from a woman in her 40s who had recovered from COVID-19. The chain uses TRBV19 and TRBJ2-1; D may be TRBD2 (6 bases). The CDR3 nucleotides are TGTGCCAGTAGTATCGTCGGGACTCCCGGTGAGCAGTTCTTC. Translation gives CASSIVGTPGEQFF.